This TCR beta chain emerged from a study of T cells in Graves' hyperthyroidism and ophthalmopathy (dated by TCRdb to between 2019 and 2020). About the study as a whole: A discovery cohort of around 98 patients, 43 with Graves' ophthalmopathy and more than 55 with stable Graves' hyperthyroidism, was used to find distinguishing TCR V-J signatures. An independent validation cohort of about 19 hyperthyroidism patients and about 16 patients who later progressed to ophthalmopathy tested prospective prediction of ophthalmopathy. The 90 or so discovery patients were randomly split 7:3 into training and test sets. In addition, the study compared T-cell repertoires in thyroid tissue and in blood from about 6 Graves' hyperthyroidism patients. After sampling, hyperthyroidism patients received methimazole starting at 30 mg daily, and ophthalmopathy patients received high-dose intravenous methylprednisolone. TCR Vbeta CDR3 sequencing of 135 peripheral blood samples (about 45 ophthalmopathy, 75 to 85 hyperthyroidism and around 17 progressor patients) is reported in the paper.

Study-wide findings and limitations: Most expanded thyroid clonotypes (frequency above 0.001) were also detected in blood, suggesting blood repertoires may reflect thyroid immune responses. Sample size was not statistically predetermined, and investigators were not blinded to group allocation. In validation, the model predicted progression to ophthalmopathy with 55% to 71% sensitivity and 72% to 85% specificity, a median of 6.5 months before onset. A 13 V-J signature model separated ophthalmopathy from stable hyperthyroidism, with just over 85% sensitivity and approximately 81% specificity in cross-validation and 80%/75% in testing.

This clonotype occurred many times. No antigen is known for it. Base qualities are not recorded, but no much larger clone differs from it by a single base. The TCR beta CDR3 regions were amplified from the RNA transcripts. The first round of RT-PCR for the TCR CDR3 was performed with the HTBI primer set and the Qiagen OneStep RT-PCR kit. A second multiplex PCR round built the libraries, followed by size selection and purification. Sequencing of the libraries was done on an Illumina HiSeq2000 using paired-end 100 bp reads. For the original study's pipeline: Raw data were processed with SOAPnuke, discarding reads with adapters, uncalled bases, mean Phred below 15, or no exact constant-primer or identifier match. High-quality paired reads were merged with COPE v1.2.5, and unique nucleotide sequences were defined as clonotypes. MiTCR v1.1 was used to align clonotypes to the IMGT TRBV, TRBD and TRBJ reference segments. Only V-J combinations with frequency above 0.0001, covering 99.2% of repertoires, were analysed. The TCS score was defined as the ratio of F50 (clonal expansion) to E x V (chaos), calculated using BLOSUM62-based TCRdist between CDR3 peptides within each V-J. Welch's t-statistics and random forest reduced 500 to 550 V-J features to 10 to 15, which were used in a naive Bayes classifier (R e1071). The Morisita-Horn index was used to measure how similar the thyroid and blood repertoires were. Clones were called with MiXCR by TCRdb after fastp trimmed the public reads at Q25, and only in-frame beta chains were retained. Here each entry gathers all rows of one CDR3 protein and keeps the most common genes and DNA. The V and J calls were determined by TCRdb, not by the authors. The sample table shows about 540,000 distinct CDR3 sequences, and around 46% are seen once. The ten biggest clones cover around 7.7% of the sample.

V lost 3 bases and J lost 4 bases; the stretch between them is 15 bases long. From the cysteine up to the phenylalanine, the CDR3 has a length of 15 residues. The retained sequence is limited to the CDR3, 45 bases, with the frame set at the first base. Graves' hyperthyroidism was defined as stable when no progression to ophthalmopathy occurred over 18 months of follow-up. Hyperthyroidism patients were newly diagnosed, with disease duration under 2 months, and aged 18 to 65 years. Any patient with an uncontrolled infection, another autoimmune disease, pregnancy or lactation was excluded. Diagnoses relied on clinical symptoms, serum thyroxine and TRAb, thyroid ultrasound and orbital computed tomography. Total RNA was extracted with Trizol reagent, and quality was checked on an Agilent 2100 Bioanalyzer.

The rearranged segments are TRBV12-3 or TRBV12-4 and TRBJ2-5, with a tentative D gene TRBD2 over 6 matching bases. The sequence came from a woman younger than 35 with Graves' hyperthyroidism. The sequenced sample was peripheral blood or thyroid tissue (not recorded which). For the CDR3, the sequence is CASSFQPGEGETQYF. In nucleotide form, the sequence is TGTGCCAGCAGTTTTCAACCGGGAGAGGGAGAGACCCAGTACTTC.